This T cell receptor (beta chain) was sequenced during a study of graft-versus-host responses after intestinal transplantation. Notes on this clone: Its antigen is as yet unknown.

The repertoire was sequenced with immunoSEQ multiplex PCR; TCRdb's copy has only in-frame clones and lacks some. The sample has more than 80,000 clones, roughly 91% seen once. V gave up 4 bases and J gave up 0 bases; unmatched junction bases: 10. CDR3 length equals 16 residues. Germline CDR1 reads SQVTM; CDR2 reads ANQGSEA. The chain has TRBV29-1 and TRBJ2-3, with TRBD1 identical over 7 bases. The starting material was unstimulated CD4+ T cells sorted from spleen or lymph node cells, obtained before intestinal transplant. This sequence was found in a human donor who received an intestinal transplant. The CDR3 loop is CSVGGATGFSTDTQYF. The CDR3 region has the DNA TGCAGCGTTGGGGGAGCGACAGGGTTCAGCACAGATACGCAGTATTTT.